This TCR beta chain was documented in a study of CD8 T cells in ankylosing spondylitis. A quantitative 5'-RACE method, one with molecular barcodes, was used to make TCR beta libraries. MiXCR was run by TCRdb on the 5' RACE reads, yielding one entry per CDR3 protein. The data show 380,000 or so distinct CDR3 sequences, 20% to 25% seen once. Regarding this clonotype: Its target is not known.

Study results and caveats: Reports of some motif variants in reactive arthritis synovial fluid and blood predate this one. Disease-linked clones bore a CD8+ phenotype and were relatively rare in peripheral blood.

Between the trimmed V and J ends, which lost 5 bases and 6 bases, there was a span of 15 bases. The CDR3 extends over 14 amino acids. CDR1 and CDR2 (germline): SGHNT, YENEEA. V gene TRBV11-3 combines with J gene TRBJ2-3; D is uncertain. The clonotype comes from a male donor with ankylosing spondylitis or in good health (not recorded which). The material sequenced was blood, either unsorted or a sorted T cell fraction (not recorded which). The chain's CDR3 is CASSPPTETDTQYF. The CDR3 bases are TGTGCCAGCAGCCCTCCCACCGAGACGGATACGCAGTATTTT.